Below, one T cell receptor beta chain is given with its context. The antigen remains undetermined. The data originate from a study of shared clonotypes between healthy human individuals. Germline V gene sequence: CDR1 SNHLY, CDR2 FYNNEI. Trimming left V 6 bases short and J 7 bases short, with 6 bases between. The CDR3 is made up of 11 amino acids. General study results and limits: Expectations were that clonotype sharing among donors would be affected by sequencing depth.

In the sorted-subset replicate PCRs, 200 ng DNA, 25,000 to 35,000 T cell genomes, was used. Libraries were prepared by immunoSEQ multiplex PCR; TCRdb keeps only in-frame clonotypes and omits some of them. The sample contains fewer than 3 million clones, approximately 90% of which appear only once. The specimen was naive CD4+ T cells from PBMCs. Stated subset: CD45RA+ positively selected. The sequence was obtained from a man between 18 and 29 years old in good health. Some clones in this sample may be carry-over from other donors' samples. The chain is built from TRBV2 and TRBJ1-4; D is unresolved. This chain's CDR3 is CASSPGEKLFF. DNA of the CDR3: TGTGCCAGCAGCCCGGGTGAAAAACTGTTTTTT.